What follows is one TCR beta chain and its context. Antigen: not known. The junction differs from germline at one of its ends, possibly a read error. Germline values: CDR1 MNHEY, CDR2 SVGAGI. The CDR3 is made up of 16 amino acids. The data stem from a study of beta chain features in type 1 diabetes. General study points: There was a possibility that cDNA sequencing over-represented cells with high TCR expression.

Reverse transcription of all isolated RNA meant that expressed TCRB transcripts were sequenced. TCRdb's table, derived via immunoSEQ multiplex PCR, lists solely in-frame clones and lacks some. The top ten hold approximately 0.087% of the sample, which has under 800,000 clones, about 16% seen once. The sequenced sample was naive CD4+ T cells from blood. This TCR derives from a man younger than 35 in good health. The gene calls are TRBV6-5 and TRBJ2-5; the match to TRBD2 covers 10 bases. Here the CDR3 DNA reads TGTGCCGGCAGTTTAGGCGGGACTAGCGTAGTGGACTCCCAGTACTTC. It yields the protein CAGSLGGTSVVDSQYF.